This is a list of T cell receptor beta chains from one sample in a study of cytomegalovirus exposure and HLA in healthy donors. The assay was immunoSEQ multiplex PCR, and TCRdb's table has in-frame clones only and misses some. The sample comprises about 190,000 clones, about four fifths of which are singletons, and around 3% rests with the top ten. The sequenced material came from PBMCs. These TCRs come from a woman aged 50 to 65 in good health and CMV-seropositive. Each CDR3 is given with its conserved first and last residue. The order of the fields is J gene, clone size, V gene, D gene, CDR3 DNA, CDR3 protein. The D gene is left open where the match is weak. Clone size is not always given. Where it is, it says once, few, many or a class for expanded clones.

>TRBJ1-1|.|TRBV7-2|.
TGTGCCAGCAGCTTAGTGAGGCAGAGTGGCCTGGCTTTCTTT
CASSLVRQSGLAFF
>TRBJ2-2|.|TRBV6-5|TRBD1
TGTGCCAGTAGGGACAGACAGGGGTACACCGGGGAGCTGTTTTTT
CASRDRQGYTGELFF
>TRBJ1-2|.|TRBV7-8|.
TGTGCCACGGAACCCGGGGGAGGGGGCTATGGCTACACCTTC
CATEPGGGGYGYTF
>TRBJ1-5|.|TRBV28|.
TGTGCCAGCAGTTTATCAGGGAACAATCAGCCCCAGCATTTT
CASSLSGNNQPQHF
>TRBJ1-5|.|TRBV6-5|TRBD1
TGTGCCAGCAGACGGACAGGGGACAATCAGCCCCAGCATTTT
CASRRTGDNQPQHF
>TRBJ2-7|.|TRBV5-6|.
TGTGCCAGCAGCTTTTCTCTCCGGGACACAGGCTACGAGCAGTACTTC
CASSFSLRDTGYEQYF
>TRBJ1-4|.|TRBV7-9|TRBD1
TGTGCCAGCAGCCTTCAACTGGACAGGTTTAATGAAAAACTGTTTTTT
CASSLQLDRFNEKLFF
>TRBJ1-1|.|TRBV30|.
TGTGCCTGGAGTGGCATGATCCGGGTGAACACTGAAGCTTTCTTT
CAWSGMIRVNTEAFF
>TRBJ1-3|.|TRBV6-6|.
TGTGCCAGCAGTTACAATAGGGGCCTAAGGAGAAACACCATATATTTT
CASSYNRGLRRNTIYF
>TRBJ1-5|.|TRBV2|.
TGTGCCAGCAGTTACAGGGTAGGGGATCAGCCCCAGCATTTT
CASSYRVGDQPQHF
>TRBJ1-2|.|TRBV6-6|TRBD1
TGTGCCAGCACCAACCACAGGGGGCATGTCTATGGCTACACCTTC
CASTNHRGHVYGYTF
>TRBJ2-5|once|TRBV25-1|TRBD2
TGTGCCAGCAGTGAAGGCTTGCTAGCGGACCAAGAGACCCAGTACTTC
CASSEGLLADQETQYF
>TRBJ1-2|.|TRBV28|TRBD1
TGTGCCAGCAGCCCTGGACAGGGTCATAACTATGGCTACACCTTC
CASSPGQGHNYGYTF
>TRBJ1-6|.|TRBV11-3|.
TGTGCCAACAGCTTATTCAATAATTCACCCCTCCACTTT
CANSLFNNSPLHF
>TRBJ1-1|.|TRBV7-9|.
TGTGCCAGCAGCTTATTTGCAGTGAACACTGAAGCTTTCTTT
CASSLFAVNTEAFF
>TRBJ2-2|.|TRBV19|.
TGTGCCAGTACCCATGGGGTTACAGGGATGGCCGGGGAGCTGTTTTTT
CASTHGVTGMAGELFF
>TRBJ1-4|.|TRBV7-2|.
TGTGCCAGCAGCCCACAGACAGGATCTCCTACAACTAATGAAAAACTGTTTTTT
CASSPQTGSPTTNEKLFF
>TRBJ1-3|.|TRBV5-1|TRBD1
TGCGCCAGCAGCTTGGAGGGACAGGCGCCGGGAAACACCATATATTTT
CASSLEGQAPGNTIYF
>TRBJ1-2|.|TRBV28|.
TGTGCCAGCAGTTTGAACAGGGATAACTATGGCTACACCTTC
CASSLNRDNYGYTF
>TRBJ2-5|.|TRBV10-3|.
TGTGCCATCAGTGATTATGGAGCCGCGGAGACCCAGTACTTC
CAISDYGAAETQYF
>TRBJ2-3|.|TRBV5-4|TRBD2
TGTGCCAGCAGCCCCTCCGAGCGGGGGGCGACAGATACGCAGTATTTT
CASSPSERGATDTQYF
>TRBJ2-2|.|TRBV5-1|.
TGCGCCAGCAGTAAACCGGAAGGAGCGAACACCGGGGAGCTGTTTTTT
CASSKPEGANTGELFF
>TRBJ2-5|.|TRBV7-9|.
TGTGCCAGCAGCTTAGCGGGGAAGGGGGAGACCCAGTACTTC
CASSLAGKGETQYF
>TRBJ1-4|.|TRBV5-1|.
TGCGCCAGCAGCGCCGACAGAACTAATGAAAAACTGTTTTTT
CASSADRTNEKLFF
>TRBJ2-5|.|TRBV5-4|.
TGTGCCAGCAGCTTGGAACAGCGAAGCGGGACCCAGTACTTC
CASSLEQRSGTQYF
>TRBJ2-7|.|TRBV28|.
TGTGCCAGCACCGTAGGGACGCTGCGGGGAGACGAGCAGTACTTC
CASTVGTLRGDEQYF
>TRBJ2-1|.|TRBV25-1|TRBD2
TGTGCCAGCAGTGAACCGGGACTAGCGGGGGGCTACGGGCAGTTCTTC
CASSEPGLAGGYGQFF
>TRBJ1-5|.|TRBV5-1|.
TGCGCCAGCAGCTTGGGGGGCGGGGGAGGCCAGCCCCAGCATTTT
CASSLGGGGGQPQHF
>TRBJ1-6|.|TRBV7-9|TRBD1
TGTGCCAGCAGCTTAGGGACAGGGAACCCCTATAATTCACCCCTCCACTTT
CASSLGTGNPYNSPLHF
>TRBJ2-2|.|TRBV6-1|.
TGTGCCAGCTCCTCTGACAGGAACACCGGGGAGCTGTTTTTT
CASSSDRNTGELFF
>TRBJ2-2|once|TRBV29-1|.
TGCAGCGTTGAAATCTCATCACTCGTCCGCGGTCCTACTAACACCGGGGAGCTGTTTTTT
CSVEISSLVRGPTNTGELFF
>TRBJ1-1|few|TRBV7-2|.
TGTGCCAGCAGCCCCAGGAGGGCTGGCACTGAAGCTTTCTTT
CASSPRRAGTEAFF
>TRBJ2-7|.|TRBV5-6|.
TGTGCCAGCAGCTCCCGGGACATCCTTTCCTACGAGCAGTACTTC
CASSSRDILSYEQYF
>TRBJ2-4|.|TRBV9|TRBD2
TGTGCCAGCAGCGTAGATGGGGGGGGTGGCGGGGGAGTCCAAAACATTCAGTACTTC
CASSVDGGGGGGVQNIQYF
>TRBJ1-4|.|TRBV9|.
TGTGCCAGCAGCGACAAAGCAACTAATGAAAAACTGTTTTTT
CASSDKATNEKLFF
>TRBJ1-5|.|TRBV25-1|.
TGTGCCAGCAGTGAAATCGACAGTGATCAGCCCCAGCATTTT
CASSEIDSDQPQHF
>TRBJ2-2|once|TRBV5-1|TRBD1
TGCGCCAGCAGCTTGGCGCCAGGGGGCACCGGGGAGCTGTTTTTT
CASSLAPGGTGELFF
>TRBJ2-7|once|TRBV6-5|TRBD2
TGTGCCAGCAGGTCCGGGGAGGGCTCCTACGAGCAGTACTTC
CASRSGEGSYEQYF
>TRBJ1-5|.|TRBV19|.
TGTGCCAGTAGTATAGGGGGGTGGGGGGTTGGCAATCAGCCCCAGCATTTT
CASSIGGWGVGNQPQHF
>TRBJ1-2|.|TRBV7-9|TRBD1
TGTGCCAGCAGCCGAGGACAGGGGCAATCTCCTGGCTACACCTTC
CASSRGQGQSPGYTF
>TRBJ2-2|.|TRBV9|.
TGTGCCAGCAGCGCTGGACTAACGAACACCGGGGAGCTGTTTTTT
CASSAGLTNTGELFF
>TRBJ2-3|.|TRBV5-6|TRBD2
TGTGCCAGCAGCTTGGGGACTAGCGAGGCAGATACGCAGTATTTT
CASSLGTSEADTQYF
>TRBJ2-2|.|TRBV6-5|.
TGTGCCAGCAGCAGGGTGTATCCAAACACCGGGGAGCTGTTTTTT
CASSRVYPNTGELFF